The clone carrying this T cell receptor beta chain has a single count. What it recognizes is unknown. These data originate in a study of a mutant IDH1 vaccine in newly diagnosed glioma. Study overall: Vaccination started 4-6 weeks after radiotherapy alone, or with temozolomide cycles. Patients arrived already treated with radiotherapy, temozolomide, or both, most having had both. V12 came at week 35, V13 at week 47.

CDR1 and CDR2 from the germline V gene are MNHEY and SMNVEV (reference sequence). The CDR3 has 14 residues. Using immunoSEQ multiplex PCR, the repertoire was profiled, and TCRdb retains in-frame clones only, with some absent. The table shows tens of thousands of clones, with approximately 89% occurring only once. Stated time point: week 47, end of study. A 20-mer mutant IDH1 peptide at 300 ug was injected subcutaneously with topical imiquimod. The receptor was derived from a woman in her forties or fifties with glioma. The sample consisted of PBMCs, taken from a glioma patient whose treatment included an IDH1 peptide vaccine. The rearrangement uses TRBV27 and TRBJ2-5; perhaps D is TRBD1 or TRBD2 (7 bases each). TRBJ2-7 matches the DNA end more closely, so the J call is doubtful. For the CDR3, the DNA is TGTGCCAGCAGTTTCGGCAGGGGGGGATACGAGCAGTACTTC. This gives the protein CASSFGRGGYEQYF.